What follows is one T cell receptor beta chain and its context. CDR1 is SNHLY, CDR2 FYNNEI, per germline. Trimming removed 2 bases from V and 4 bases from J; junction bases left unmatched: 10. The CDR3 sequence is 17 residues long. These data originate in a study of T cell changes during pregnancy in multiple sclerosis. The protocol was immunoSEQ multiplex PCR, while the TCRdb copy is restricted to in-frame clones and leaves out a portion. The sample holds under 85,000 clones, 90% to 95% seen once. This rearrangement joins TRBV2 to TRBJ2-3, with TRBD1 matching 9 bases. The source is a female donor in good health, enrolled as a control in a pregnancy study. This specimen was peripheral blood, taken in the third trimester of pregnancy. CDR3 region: CASSEWLNRGRPDTQYF. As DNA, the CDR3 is TGTGCCAGCAGTGAATGGTTAAACAGGGGGCGGCCAGATACGCAGTATTTT.